These T cell receptor beta chains were read from a single sample in a study of shared clonotypes between healthy human individuals. The table came from immunoSEQ multiplex PCR; TCRdb's copy has only in-frame clones and leaves some out. Of 950,000 to 1,300,000 clones listed, around four fifths are singletons. The sequenced material came from memory CD4+ T cells sorted from blood. These receptors were collected from a man younger than 30 in good health. Each CDR3 is given with its conserved first and last residue. Each record gives: clone size, D gene, CDR3 length, J gene, V gene, CDR3 DNA, CDR3 protein. A D gene is named only where the DNA matches it firmly. Size tells how often a clone was seen (once, few, many) or the class of an expanded clone, and some rows leave it out.

. TRBD1 16 TRBJ1-6 TRBV30 TGTGCCTGGAGTAAAGGGACAGCAATCTATAATTCACCCCTCCACTTT CAWSKGTAIYNSPLHF
. TRBD2 16 TRBJ2-7 TRBV7-2 TGTGCCAGCAGCTCCCCGGGACTAGCGGGCGGATACGAGCAGTACTTC CASSSPGLAGGYEQYF
few TRBD1 17 TRBJ1-1 TRBV28 TGTGCCAGCAGCCGCGGGACAGGGGAATATGTTAACACTGAAGCTTTCTTT CASSRGTGEYVNTEAFF
. . 13 TRBJ2-5 TRBV18 TGTGCCAGCTCATCTCCCCCGGGGAAGACCCAGTACTTC CASSSPPGKTQYF
. . 14 TRBJ2-7 TRBV6-5 TGTGCCAGCACCAACCCCGGGACTTCCTACGAGCAGTACTTC CASTNPGTSYEQYF
. TRBD2 15 TRBJ2-5 TRBV28 TGTGCCAGCAGTAGCGGGGGGGGTGGTTTAGAGACCCAGTACTTC CASSSGGGGLETQYF
. . 12 TRBJ2-2 TRBV9 TGTGCCAGCAGCCGGCTGTCCGGGGAGCTGTTTTTT CASSRLSGELFF
. . 13 TRBJ1-1 TRBV23-1 TGCGCCAGCAGGGACGAAGGACCGGATGAAGCTTTCTTT CASRDEGPDEAFF
. . 15 TRBJ1-2 TRBV28 TGTGCCAGCAGTTTACATTTGGGACACGGATATGGCTACACCTTC CASSLHLGHGYGYTF
. . 11 TRBJ2-7 TRBV10-3 TGTGCCATCTCACCGGGGTCCGAGCAGTACTTC CAISPGSEQYF
. . 13 TRBJ1-1 TRBV6-5 TGTGCCAGCGGGGAGGGGGGAAGGACTGAAGCTTTCTTT CASGEGGRTEAFF
. . 13 TRBJ1-4 TRBV30 TGTGCCTGGAGTTTACTGGTTAATGAAAAACTGTTTTTT CAWSLLVNEKLFF
. . 15 TRBJ2-7 TRBV5-1 TGCGCCAGCAGCTTGGAGGGAGACCCGACCTACGAGCAGTACTTC CASSLEGDPTYEQYF
. TRBD1 15 TRBJ1-5 TRBV6-1 TGTGCCAGCATAGGGACAGCGGAGAGCAATCAGCCCCAGCATTTT CASIGTAESNQPQHF
. . 15 TRBJ2-3 TRBV5-4 TGTGCCAGCAGCTTCTTTATTGGGGGCACAGATACGCAGTATTTT CASSFFIGGTDTQYF
few . 13 TRBJ1-1 TRBV10-3 TGTGCCATCAGTGAGCAGGGGCCCACTGAAGCTTTCTTT CAISEQGPTEAFF
. . 12 TRBJ2-7 TRBV5-4 TGTGCCAGCAGCTTGTTCGGGTACGAGCAGTACTTC CASSLFGYEQYF
. . 15 TRBJ1-4 TRBV5-4 TGTGCCAGCAGCACCGATCCCGCAACTAATGAAAAACTGTTTTTT CASSTDPATNEKLFF
. . 13 TRBJ2-2 TRBV6-6 TGTGCCAGCAGTTTAGCAGACACCGGGGAGCTGTTTTTT CASSLADTGELFF
. TRBD1 15 TRBJ1-5 TRBV6-6 TGTGCCAGCAAGGCCGTTGACAGGGGTAATCAGCCCCAGCATTTT CASKAVDRGNQPQHF
. TRBD1 12 TRBJ2-1 TRBV29-1 TGCAGCGTCGACAGGGGCGGGAATGAGCAGTTCTTC CSVDRGGNEQFF
. TRBD1 13 TRBJ2-1 TRBV5-4 TGTGCCAGCAGCCCGACAGGGAGTGGTGAGCAGTTCTTC CASSPTGSGEQFF
few . 15 TRBJ1-1 TRBV5-6 TGTGCCAGCAGCTCCTGGACGGTTTTGAACACTGAAGCTTTCTTT CASSSWTVLNTEAFF
once . 16 TRBJ1-2 TRBV12-5 TGTGCTAGTGGTTTGGCCTACACAGGGACCCCGTCGGGCTACACCTTC CASGLAYTGTPSGYTF
. . 14 TRBJ2-2 TRBV5-8 TGTGCCAGCAGCTTGCGTGCGAACACCGGGGAGCTGTTTTTT CASSLRANTGELFF
. . 12 TRBJ1-2 TRBV28 TGTGCCTCTGACAGTTTTAACTATGGCTACACCTTC CASDSFNYGYTF
. . 15 TRBJ2-1 TRBV11-2 TGTGCCAGCAGGCCCTTTTTGTCAGGGTCCGATGAGCAGTTCTTC CASRPFLSGSDEQFF
. TRBD1 17 TRBJ1-5 TRBV2 TGTGCCAGCATGAGGGGGACGGGGACAGGAGGCAATCAGCCCCAGCATTTT CASMRGTGTGGNQPQHF
. . 14 TRBJ2-5 TRBV6-1 TGTGCCAGCAGGCTACCGGCAGGCTCGGAGACCCAGTACTTC CASRLPAGSETQYF
. . 15 TRBJ1-3 TRBV28 TGTGCCAGCAGTTTCCCCGGGAATCCTGGAAACACCATATATTTT CASSFPGNPGNTIYF
. . 17 TRBJ2-1 TRBV7-2 TGTGCCAGCAGCTTAAAGGTATTGGGTAACACCTACAATGAGCAGTTCTTC CASSLKVLGNTYNEQFF
. . 14 TRBJ1-3 TRBV5-6 TGTGCCAGCAGCTTGTATGGCTCTGGAAACACCATATATTTT CASSLYGSGNTIYF
few TRBD2 16 TRBJ2-2 TRBV5-1 TGCGCCAGCAGCTCGCGAGCGGGAGTCGACACCGGGGAGCTGTTTTTT CASSSRAGVDTGELFF
. TRBD1 13 TRBJ1-2 TRBV2 TGTGCCGGGGAAGGGGGCCTGGGCTATGGCTACACCTTC CAGEGGLGYGYTF
many . 15 TRBJ2-2 TRBV5-1 TGCGCCAGCAGCTTGGACCCAGGTTCCACCGGGGAGCTGTTTTTT CASSLDPGSTGELFF
few . 15 TRBJ1-6 TRBV7-9 TGTGCCAGCAGCCTAGAGACAGGCTATAATTCACCCCTCCACTTT CASSLETGYNSPLHF
. TRBD2 16 TRBJ2-1 TRBV2 TGTGCCAGCAGGTATCCTAGCGGGGGGGCCGGCAATGAGCAGTTCTTC CASRYPSGGAGNEQFF
many . 12 TRBJ1-2 TRBV29-1 TGCAGCGTTGGGACGGTGGATAAGGGCTACACCTTC CSVGTVDKGYTF
. TRBD2 15 TRBJ2-1 TRBV5-1 TGCGCCAGCAGCATTCTAGCGGGGGGGCCGGATGAGCAGTTCTTC CASSILAGGPDEQFF
once . 14 TRBJ2-3 TRBV6-5 TGTGCCAGCAGTTACTGGAGTTCCACAGATACGCAGTATTTT CASSYWSSTDTQYF
few . 15 TRBJ1-6 TRBV19 TGTGCCAGTAACACTTGGGCAGGGGAAAATTCACCCCTCCACTTT CASNTWAGENSPLHF
. . 14 TRBJ1-2 TRBV25-1 TGTGCCAGCTCCCATGGGAGGGTTAACTATGGCTACACCTTC CASSHGRVNYGYTF
few . 12 TRBJ2-2 TRBV29-1 TGCAGCGTTGTGACAAACACCGGGGAGCTGTTTTTT CSVVTNTGELFF
. . 15 TRBJ2-1 TRBV30 TGTGCCTGGAGTGTAAATTTCGTCTCCAACAATGAGCAGTTCTTC CAWSVNFVSNNEQFF
. TRBD2 15 TRBJ2-7 TRBV6-1 TGTGCCAGCACCCCCGGGGCTAGCGGGTTATACGAGCAGTACTTC CASTPGASGLYEQYF
once TRBD1 15 TRBJ2-1 TRBV15 TGTGCCACCAGCAGACGGACAGGGTACTACAATGAGCAGTTCTTC CATSRRTGYYNEQFF
. TRBD1 17 TRBJ1-6 TRBV19 TGTGCCAGTAGTAGTGGACAGGAGAGCTCCTATAATTCACCCCTCCACTTT CASSSGQESSYNSPLHF
. . 12 TRBJ2-2 TRBV5-1 TGCGCCAGCAGCCGAGTTGGCGGGGAGCTGTTTTTT CASSRVGGELFF
. . 13 TRBJ2-3 TRBV5-4 TGTGCCAGCAGCTTGGAAACCACAGATACGCAGTATTTT CASSLETTDTQYF
once . 14 TRBJ1-2 TRBV12-5 TGTGCTAGTGGCAAATCCCCACAGGCCTATGGCTACACCTTC CASGKSPQAYGYTF
. TRBD1 15 TRBJ2-3 TRBV13 TGTGCCAGCAGCGCCGGGACAGGGCACACAGATACGCAGTATTTT CASSAGTGHTDTQYF